The clone carrying this TCR beta chain appeared many times. No antigen is known for it. The data were taken from a study of CD8 T cells in ankylosing spondylitis. Study-level findings and limits: Before this, some motif variants had been reported in reactive arthritis synovial fluid and blood. Among TCR beta sequences, a motif of under ten highly homologous variants appeared characteristic of ankylosing spondylitis blood. Enrichment of disease-linked clones was reportedly significant in matched ankylosing spondylitis synovial fluid.

Germline assignment: CDR1 SGHTS and CDR2 YDEGEE. Trimming cost V 3 bases and J 0 bases, with 11 bases left between them. The CDR3 has 15 amino acids. TCRdb used MiXCR to reprocess the 5' RACE reads, holding one entry per CDR3 protein. The top ten hold under 4.5% of the sample, which has fewer than 550,000 distinct CDR3 sequences, roughly 5% seen once. The rearrangement uses TRBV5-8 and TRBJ2-3; D uncertain. The specimen was blood, either unsorted or a sorted T cell fraction (not recorded which). The clonotype comes from a male donor with ankylosing spondylitis. Written as DNA, the CDR3 is TGTGCCAGCAGCTACGACGGCTCTAGCACAGATACGCAGTATTTT. Translating gives CASSYDGSSTDTQYF.